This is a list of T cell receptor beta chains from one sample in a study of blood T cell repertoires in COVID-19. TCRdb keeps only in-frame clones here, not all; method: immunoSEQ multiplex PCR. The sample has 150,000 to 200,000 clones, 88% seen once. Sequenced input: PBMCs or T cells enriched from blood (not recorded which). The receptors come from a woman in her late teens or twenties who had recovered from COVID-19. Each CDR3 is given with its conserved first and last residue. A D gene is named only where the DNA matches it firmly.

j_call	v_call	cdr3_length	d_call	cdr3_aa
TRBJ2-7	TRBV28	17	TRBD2	CASSRVLAGGRPREQYF
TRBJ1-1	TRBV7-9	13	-	CASSYGGGPEAFF
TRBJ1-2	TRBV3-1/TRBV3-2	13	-	CASSQAGFDGYTF
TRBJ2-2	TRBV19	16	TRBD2	CASSPRLAGVTGELFF
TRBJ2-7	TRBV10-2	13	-	CASSGGSSYEQYF
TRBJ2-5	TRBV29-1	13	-	CSVGKTNQETQYF
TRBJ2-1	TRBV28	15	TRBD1	CASSFGTGGYNEQFF
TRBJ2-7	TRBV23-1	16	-	CASSLTWGSGPYEQYF
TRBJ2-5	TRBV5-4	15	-	CASSPKPGDEETQYF
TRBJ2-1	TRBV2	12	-	CASSGGLNEQFF
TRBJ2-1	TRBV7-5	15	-	CARSLLYLGGIYEFF
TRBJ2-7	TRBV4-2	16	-	CASSQEEAQGRNEQYF
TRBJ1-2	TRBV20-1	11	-	CSARDEYGYTF
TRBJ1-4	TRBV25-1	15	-	CASSEWAGEGEKLFF
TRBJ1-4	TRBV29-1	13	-	CSVLLRSNEKLFF
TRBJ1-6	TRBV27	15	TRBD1	CASSLGGTGFSPLHF
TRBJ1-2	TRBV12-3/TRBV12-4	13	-	CASSLVSGNGYTF
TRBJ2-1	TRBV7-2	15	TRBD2	CASSLSGTSKNEQFF
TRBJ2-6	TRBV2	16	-	CASSDRGNSGANVLTF
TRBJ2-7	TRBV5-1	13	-	CASSQLEDYEQYF
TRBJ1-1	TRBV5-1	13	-	CASSLTGNTEAFF
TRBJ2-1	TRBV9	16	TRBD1	CASSVNHGTGPNEQFF
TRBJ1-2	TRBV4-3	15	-	CASSLIGRDGYGYTF
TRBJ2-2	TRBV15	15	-	CATSRATGNTGELFF
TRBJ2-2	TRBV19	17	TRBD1	CASSWGTGGSSAGELFF
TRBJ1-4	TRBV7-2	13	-	CASRDPYNEKLFF
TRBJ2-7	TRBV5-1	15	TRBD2	CASSLVLAGSYEQYF
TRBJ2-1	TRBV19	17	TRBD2	CASTPFSGAGGGSEQFF
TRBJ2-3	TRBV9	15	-	CASGRGEEVTDTQYF
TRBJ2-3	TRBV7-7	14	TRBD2	CASSLGTSPDTQYF
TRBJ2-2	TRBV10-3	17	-	CAISGSGGTANTGELFF
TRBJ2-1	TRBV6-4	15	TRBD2	CASSLTSGDYNEQFF
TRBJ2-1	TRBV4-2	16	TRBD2	CASSPLAGGPDDEQFF
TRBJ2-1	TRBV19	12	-	CASSAAGYEQFF
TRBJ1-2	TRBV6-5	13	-	CASSSHSLYGYTF
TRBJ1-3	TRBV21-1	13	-	CAPWGGTGNTIYF
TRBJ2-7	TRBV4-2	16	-	CASSQDLTLTSYEQYF
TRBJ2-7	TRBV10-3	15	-	CAILPSGRGPLEQYF
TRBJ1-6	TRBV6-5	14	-	CASSNWDTSSPLHF
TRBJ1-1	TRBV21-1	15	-	CASSRGDRGNTEAFF
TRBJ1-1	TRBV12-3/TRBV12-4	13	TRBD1	CASRYEGAREAFF
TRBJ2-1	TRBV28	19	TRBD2	CASSLSGLAGGATYNEQFF
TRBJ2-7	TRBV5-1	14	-	CASSPMTDSYEQYF
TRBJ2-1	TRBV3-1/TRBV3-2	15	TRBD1	CASSHPTGTRNEQFF
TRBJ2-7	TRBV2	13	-	CASRSGSSYEQYF
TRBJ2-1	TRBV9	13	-	CASSYGALSQQFF
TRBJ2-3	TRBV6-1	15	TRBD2	CASSDPAGATDTQYF